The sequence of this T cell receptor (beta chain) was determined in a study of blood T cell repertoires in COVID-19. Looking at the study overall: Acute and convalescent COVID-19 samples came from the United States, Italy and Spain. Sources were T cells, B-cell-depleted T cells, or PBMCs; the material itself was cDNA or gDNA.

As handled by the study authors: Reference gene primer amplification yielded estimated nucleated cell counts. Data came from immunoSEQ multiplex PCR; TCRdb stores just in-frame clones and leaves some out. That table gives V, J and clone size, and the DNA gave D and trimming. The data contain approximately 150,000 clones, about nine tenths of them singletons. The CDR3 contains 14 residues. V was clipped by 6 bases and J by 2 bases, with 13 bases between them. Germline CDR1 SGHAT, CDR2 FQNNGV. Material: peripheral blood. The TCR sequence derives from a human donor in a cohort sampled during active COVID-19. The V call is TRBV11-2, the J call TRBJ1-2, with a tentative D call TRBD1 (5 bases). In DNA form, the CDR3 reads TGTGCCAGCAGTGTAGTCTCAGGGAACTATGGCTACACCTTC. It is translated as CASSVVSGNYGYTF.